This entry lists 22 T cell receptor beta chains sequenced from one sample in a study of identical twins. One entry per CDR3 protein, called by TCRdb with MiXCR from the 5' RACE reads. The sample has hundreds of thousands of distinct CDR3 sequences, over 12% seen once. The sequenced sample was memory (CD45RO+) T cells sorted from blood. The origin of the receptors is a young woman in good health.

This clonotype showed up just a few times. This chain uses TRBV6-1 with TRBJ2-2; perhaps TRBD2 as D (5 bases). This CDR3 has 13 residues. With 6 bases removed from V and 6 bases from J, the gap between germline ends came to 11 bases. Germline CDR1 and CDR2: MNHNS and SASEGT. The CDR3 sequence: CASRNLAAGELFF. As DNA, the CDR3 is TGTGCCAGCAGAAATCTAGCTGCCGGGGAGCTGTTTTTT.

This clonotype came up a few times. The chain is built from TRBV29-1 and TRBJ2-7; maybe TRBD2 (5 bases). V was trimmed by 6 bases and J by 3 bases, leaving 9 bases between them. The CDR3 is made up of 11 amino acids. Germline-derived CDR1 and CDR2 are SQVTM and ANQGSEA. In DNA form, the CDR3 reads TGCAGCGTGCACGAGGGCTACGAGCAGTACTTC. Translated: CSVHEGYEQYF.

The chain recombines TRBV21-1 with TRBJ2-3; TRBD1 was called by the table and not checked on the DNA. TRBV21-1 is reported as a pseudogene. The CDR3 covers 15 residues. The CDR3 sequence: CASPLKRGWTDTQYF. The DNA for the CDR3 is TGTGCCAGCCCCCTAAAGAGGGGTTGGACAGATACGCAGTATTTT.

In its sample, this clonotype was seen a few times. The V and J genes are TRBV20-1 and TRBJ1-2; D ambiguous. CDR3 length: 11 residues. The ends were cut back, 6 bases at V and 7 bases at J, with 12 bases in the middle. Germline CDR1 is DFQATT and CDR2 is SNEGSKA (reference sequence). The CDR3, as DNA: TGCAGTGCGGCCCGGGCAGGTGGCTACACCTTC. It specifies CSAARAGGYTF.

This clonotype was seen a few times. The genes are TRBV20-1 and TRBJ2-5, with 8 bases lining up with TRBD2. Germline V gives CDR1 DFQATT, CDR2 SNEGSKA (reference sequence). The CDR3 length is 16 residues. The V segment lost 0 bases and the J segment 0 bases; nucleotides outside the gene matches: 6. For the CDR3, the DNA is TGCAGTGCTAGAGATCTCCGCGGGAGGTACCAAGAGACCCAGTACTTC. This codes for CSARDLRGRYQETQYF.

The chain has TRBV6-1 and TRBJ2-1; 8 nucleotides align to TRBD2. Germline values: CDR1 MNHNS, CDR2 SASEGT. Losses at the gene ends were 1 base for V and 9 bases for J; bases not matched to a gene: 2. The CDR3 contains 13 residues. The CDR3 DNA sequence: TGTGCCAGCAGTGAAGTGGGACTAGGTGAGCAGTTCTTC. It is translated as CASSEVGLGEQFF.

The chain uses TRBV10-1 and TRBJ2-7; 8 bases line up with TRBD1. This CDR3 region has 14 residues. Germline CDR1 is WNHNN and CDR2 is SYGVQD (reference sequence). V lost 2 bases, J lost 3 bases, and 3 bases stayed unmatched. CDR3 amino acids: CASSEGRGLYEQYF. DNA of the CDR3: TGCGCCAGCAGTGAGGGCAGGGGGCTCTACGAGCAGTACTTC.

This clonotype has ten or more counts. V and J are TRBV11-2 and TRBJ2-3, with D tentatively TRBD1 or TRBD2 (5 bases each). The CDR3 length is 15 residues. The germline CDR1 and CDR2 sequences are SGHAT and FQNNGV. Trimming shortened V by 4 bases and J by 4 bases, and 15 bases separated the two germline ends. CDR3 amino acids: CASSSKLGRADTQYF. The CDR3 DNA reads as TGTGCCAGCAGCTCGAAATTGGGACGGGCAGATACGCAGTATTTT. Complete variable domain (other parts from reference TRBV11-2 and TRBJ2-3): EAGVAQSPRYKIIEKRQSVAFWCNPISGHATLYWYQQILGQGPKLLIQFQNNGVVDDSQLPKDRFSAERLKGVDSTLKIQPAKLEDSAVYLCASSSKLGRADTQYFGPGTRLTVL.

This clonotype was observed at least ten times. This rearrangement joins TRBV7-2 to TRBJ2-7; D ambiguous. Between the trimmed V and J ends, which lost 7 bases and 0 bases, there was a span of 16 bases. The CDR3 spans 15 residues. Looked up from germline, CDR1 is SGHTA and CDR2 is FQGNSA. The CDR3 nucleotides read TGTGCCAGCACCTCTTTCTCTACGAGCTCCTACGAGCAGTACTTC. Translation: CASTSFSTSSYEQYF. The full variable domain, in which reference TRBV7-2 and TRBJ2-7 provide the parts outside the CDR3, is GAGVSQSPSNKVTEKGKDVELRCDPISGHTALYWYRQSLGQGLEFLIYFQGNSAPDKSGLPSDRFSAERTGGSVSTLTIQRTQQEDSAVYLCASTSFSTSSYEQYFGPGTRLTVT.

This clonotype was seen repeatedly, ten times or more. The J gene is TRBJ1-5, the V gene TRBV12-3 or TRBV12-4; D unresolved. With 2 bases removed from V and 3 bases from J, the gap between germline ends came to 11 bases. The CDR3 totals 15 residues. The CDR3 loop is CASSLSWQLNQPQHF. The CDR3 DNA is TGTGCCAGCAGTTTATCTTGGCAGCTCAATCAGCCCCAGCATTTT.

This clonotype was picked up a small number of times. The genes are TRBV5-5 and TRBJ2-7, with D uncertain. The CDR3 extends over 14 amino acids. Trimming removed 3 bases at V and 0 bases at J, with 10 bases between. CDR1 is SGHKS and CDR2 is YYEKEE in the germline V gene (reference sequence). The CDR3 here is CASSSEAASYEQYF. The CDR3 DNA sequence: TGTGCCAGCAGCTCCGAAGCCGCCTCCTACGAGCAGTACTTC.

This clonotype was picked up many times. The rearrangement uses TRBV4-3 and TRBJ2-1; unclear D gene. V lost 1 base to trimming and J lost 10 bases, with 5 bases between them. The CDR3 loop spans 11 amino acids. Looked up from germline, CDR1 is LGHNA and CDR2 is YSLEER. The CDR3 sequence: CASSQGWEQFF. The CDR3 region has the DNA TGCGCCAGCAGCCAAGGGTGGGAGCAGTTCTTC.

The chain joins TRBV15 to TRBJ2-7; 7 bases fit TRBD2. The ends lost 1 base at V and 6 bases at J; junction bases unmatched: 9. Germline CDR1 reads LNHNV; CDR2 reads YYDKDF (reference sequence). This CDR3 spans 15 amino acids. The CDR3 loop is CATSRVGTIIREQYF. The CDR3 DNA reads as TGTGCCACCAGCAGAGTCGGGACTATAATACGCGAGCAGTACTTC.

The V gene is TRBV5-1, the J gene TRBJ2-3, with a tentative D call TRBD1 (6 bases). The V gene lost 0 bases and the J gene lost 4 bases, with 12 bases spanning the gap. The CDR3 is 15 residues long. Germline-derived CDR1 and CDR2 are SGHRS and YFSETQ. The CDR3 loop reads CASSLGQGWADTQYF. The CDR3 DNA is TGCGCCAGCAGCTTGGGTCAGGGGTGGGCAGATACGCAGTATTTT.

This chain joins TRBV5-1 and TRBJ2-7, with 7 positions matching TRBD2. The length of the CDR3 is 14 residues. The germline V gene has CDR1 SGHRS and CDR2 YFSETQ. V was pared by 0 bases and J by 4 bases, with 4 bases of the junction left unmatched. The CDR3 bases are TGCGCCAGCAGCTTGGTTTGGGGGGGATACGAGCAGTACTTC. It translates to CASSLVWGGYEQYF.

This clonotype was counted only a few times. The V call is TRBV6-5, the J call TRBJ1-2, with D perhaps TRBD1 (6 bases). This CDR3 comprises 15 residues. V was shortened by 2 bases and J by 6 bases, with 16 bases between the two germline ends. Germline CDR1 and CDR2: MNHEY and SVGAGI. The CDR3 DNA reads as TGTGCCAGCAGTTACCGGGGGCGCAAGACAAATGGCTACACCTTC. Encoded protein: CASSYRGRKTNGYTF.

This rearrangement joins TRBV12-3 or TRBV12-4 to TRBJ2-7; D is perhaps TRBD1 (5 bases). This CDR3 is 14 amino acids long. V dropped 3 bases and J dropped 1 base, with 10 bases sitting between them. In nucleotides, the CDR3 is TGTGCCAGCAGTTTGGCAGGGCAGTCCTACGAGCAGTACTTC. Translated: CASSLAGQSYEQYF.

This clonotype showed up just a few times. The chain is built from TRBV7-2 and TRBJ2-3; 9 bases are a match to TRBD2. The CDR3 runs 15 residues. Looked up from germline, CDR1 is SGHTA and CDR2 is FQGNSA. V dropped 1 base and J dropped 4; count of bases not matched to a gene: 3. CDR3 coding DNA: TGTGCCAGCAGCTTAGGTAGCGGGAGCGCAGATACGCAGTATTTT. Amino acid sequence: CASSLGSGSADTQYF.

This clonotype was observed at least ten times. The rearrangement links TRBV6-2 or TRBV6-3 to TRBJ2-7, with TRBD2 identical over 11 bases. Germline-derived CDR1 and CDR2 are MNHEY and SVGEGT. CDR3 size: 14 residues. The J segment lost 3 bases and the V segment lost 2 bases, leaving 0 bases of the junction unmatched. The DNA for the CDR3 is TGTGCCAGCAGTTACACTAGCGGGAGCTACGAGCAGTACTTC. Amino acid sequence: CASSYTSGSYEQYF.

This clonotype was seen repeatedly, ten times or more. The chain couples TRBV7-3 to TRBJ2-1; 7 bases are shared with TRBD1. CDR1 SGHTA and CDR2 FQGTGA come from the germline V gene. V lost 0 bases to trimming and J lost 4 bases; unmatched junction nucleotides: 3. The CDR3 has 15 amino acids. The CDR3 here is CASSLTGDRYNEQFF. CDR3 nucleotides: TGTGCCAGCAGCTTAACGGGGGACAGATACAATGAGCAGTTCTTC.

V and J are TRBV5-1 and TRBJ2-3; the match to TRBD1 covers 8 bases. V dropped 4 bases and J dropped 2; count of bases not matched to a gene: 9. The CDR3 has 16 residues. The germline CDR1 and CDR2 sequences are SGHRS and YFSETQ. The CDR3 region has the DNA TGCGCCAGCAGCATCGGAGCAGGGGGCATCACAGATACGCAGTATTTT. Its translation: CASSIGAGGITDTQYF.

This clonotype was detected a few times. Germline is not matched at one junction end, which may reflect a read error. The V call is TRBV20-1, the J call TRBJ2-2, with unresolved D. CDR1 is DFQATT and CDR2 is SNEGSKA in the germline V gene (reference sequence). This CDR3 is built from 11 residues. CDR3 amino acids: CSARGTGELFF. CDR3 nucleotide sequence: TGCAGTGCAAGAGGAACCGGGGAGCTGTTTTTT.